This T cell receptor (beta chain) appears in the sequencing data of a study of shared clonotypes between healthy human individuals. The study, taken as a whole, reports: The generation probabilities recorded for non-shared clonotypes fell below those of clonotypes shared by all four donors. Clonotype sharing across donors was expected to vary with sequencing depth.

Looked up from germline, CDR1 is SGHRS and CDR2 is YFSETQ. CDR3 length equals 12 residues. V lost 7 bases and J lost 5, with 11 bases in between. Clones were sequenced by immunoSEQ multiplex PCR, and TCRdb holds only the in-frame ones, with some missing. The sample consists of 1.6 million or so clones, 98% of them appearing once. In its sample, this clone was seen once. Its specificity is not known. The healthy adult donors were HIV-negative and reported no recent acute infections or vaccinations. CD4+ cells were split into CD45RA+ naive and CD45RA-negative memory subsets. Sequenced sample: naive CD4+ T cells sorted from blood. The subset denotes: CD45RA+ positively selected. The V call is TRBV5-1, the J call TRBJ2-3; D possibly corresponds to TRBD2 (5 bases). This TCR derives from a man younger than 40 in good health. CDR3 DNA: TGCGCCAGCGCACGGGATTTAGATACGCAGTATTTT. Protein product: CASARDLDTQYF. Using reference TRBV5-1 and TRBJ2-3 for the parts outside the CDR3, the full variable domain is KAGVTQTPRYLIKTRGQQVTLSCSPISGHRSVSWYQQTPGQGLQFLFEYFSETQRNKGNFPGRFSGRQFSNSRSEMNVSTLELGDSALYLCASARDLDTQYFGPGTRLTVL.